This TCR beta chain originates from a study of T cell changes during pregnancy in multiple sclerosis. The data were produced by immunoSEQ multiplex PCR, yet TCRdb's version contains in-frame clones alone and is incomplete. The table lists 35,000 to 55,000 clones, more than 80% of them singletons. V was pared by 2 bases and J by 6 bases, with 8 bases of the junction left unmatched. This CDR3 comprises 15 residues. Germline V gives CDR1 SGDLS, CDR2 YYNGEE. The sequence came from a female donor with multiple sclerosis, enrolled in a pregnancy study. This sequence joins TRBV9 and TRBJ1-5, with 7 bases aligning to TRBD1. The source was CD4+ T cells from peripheral blood mononuclear cells, collected before pregnancy. This chain's CDR3 is CASSVEGAVGQPQHF. CDR3 in DNA: TGTGCCAGCAGCGTGGAGGGGGCGGTTGGTCAGCCCCAGCATTTT.